Shown below are 19 T cell receptor beta chains from a single sample sequenced in a study of OX40 agonist ivuxolimab in advanced cancers. Profiling relied on immunoSEQ multiplex PCR, and the TCRdb table lists in-frame clones only, not all of them. The data show some 80,000 clones, with approximately 90% seen just once and roughly 0.38% held by the top ten. The sample consisted of CD4+ or CD8+ T cells sorted from blood, taken in a trial of the OX40 agonist ivuxolimab. These receptor sequences come from an adult with an advanced solid tumor such as melanoma, head and neck, liver or kidney cancer.

The genes are TRBV2 and TRBJ1-5; D not certain. V was shortened by 7 bases and J by 0 bases, with 10 bases between the two germline ends. Germline loops: CDR1 SNHLY, CDR2 FYNNEI. CDR3 length: 14 amino acids. The CDR3 nucleotides are TGTGCCAGCAATATACCTTATAGCAATCAGCCCCAGCATTTT. Translation: CASNIPYSNQPQHF.

This chain uses TRBV6-1 with TRBJ1-4; 8 bases fit TRBD1. Germline V gene sequence: CDR1 MNHNS, CDR2 SASEGT. The CDR3 is 14 residues long. Trimming at V came to 9 bases and at J to 6 bases, leaving 9 bases not matched to a gene. The CDR3 loop reads CASQTAGGHEKLFF. The CDR3 DNA follows: TGTGCCAGTCAAACGGCAGGGGGCCATGAAAAACTGTTTTTT.

The V call is TRBV18, the J call TRBJ2-7; 7 bases line up with TRBD1. The V gene end was trimmed by 5 bases and the J gene end by 3 bases; junction bases not matched to a gene: 4. CDR3 length: 13 amino acids. CDR1 is KGHSH, CDR2 LQKENI, per germline. DNA of the CDR3: TGTGCCAGCTCAACGGACAGGCACTACGAGCAGTACTTC. The encoded protein is CASSTDRHYEQYF.

V and J are TRBV6-1 and TRBJ2-5; tentatively, D is TRBD1 (6 bases). V was cut by 1 base and J by 2 bases, with 8 bases left in between. CDR1 is MNHNS and CDR2 is SASEGT in the germline V gene. The CDR3 totals 14 residues. The CDR3, as DNA: TGTGCCAGCAGTGAAGGGACAGCACAAGAGACCCAGTACTTC. This gives the protein CASSEGTAQETQYF.

V and J are TRBV9 and TRBJ2-7, with D maybe TRBD2 (6 bases). The germline V and J ends were trimmed by 1 base and 2 bases, with 16 bases remaining between them. Germline V gene data show CDR1 as SGDLS and CDR2 as YYNGEE. The CDR3 is made up of 16 amino acids. The CDR3 here is CASSVRGGTPAYEQYF. CDR3 sequence (DNA): TGTGCCAGCAGCGTACGAGGAGGGACGCCGGCCTACGAGCAGTACTTC.

This clone appeared once. The chain uses TRBV5-8 and TRBJ1-1; D is undetermined. The V gene lost 2 bases and the J gene lost 6 bases, with 20 bases spanning the gap. This CDR3 comprises 16 residues. CDR1 SGHTS and CDR2 YDEGEE come from the germline V gene. The CDR3 DNA is TGTGCCAGCAGCTTCTACGCCGGGATATCTCGGGCTGAAGCTTTCTTT. It translates to CASSFYAGISRAEAFF.

This clone was seen a single time. The chain employs TRBV7-2 and TRBJ1-1, with TRBD1 as a possible D gene (6 bases). Germline V CDR1 and CDR2: SGHTA, FQGNSA. The CDR3 runs 15 residues. Between the trimmed V and J ends, which lost 0 bases and 0 bases, there was a span of 8 bases. Here the CDR3 DNA reads TGTGCCAGCAGCTTAGCGGGGGGCGTGAACACTGAAGCTTTCTTT. As protein: CASSLAGGVNTEAFF. The full variable domain, its missing parts supplied by reference TRBV7-2 and TRBJ1-1, is GAGVSQSPSNKVTEKGKDVELRCDPISGHTALYWYRQSLGQGLEFLIYFQGNSAPDKSGLPSDRFSAERTGGSVSTLTIQRTQQEDSAVYLCASSLAGGVNTEAFFGQGTRLTVV.

The chain uses TRBV29-1 and TRBJ2-1; 8 bases align to TRBD1. V lost 7 bases to trimming and J lost 2 bases; unmatched junction nucleotides: 10. The CDR3 covers 15 residues. CDR1 and CDR2 (germline): SQVTM, ANQGSEA. In DNA form, the CDR3 reads TGCAGCGCCGTTGCAGGGGGCTTGACCTACAATGAGCAGTTCTTC. It yields the protein CSAVAGGLTYNEQFF.

The gene calls are TRBV2 and TRBJ1-6; no clear D gene. The V end was cut by 9 bases, the J end by 7 bases, with 10 bases between. The CDR3 contains 12 residues. Germline values: CDR1 SNHLY, CDR2 FYNNEI. The CDR3 region has the DNA TGTGCCAGATCGATACAGAATTCACCCCTCCACTTT. Its protein product is CARSIQNSPLHF. Variable domain in full (rest from reference TRBV2 and TRBJ1-6): EPEVTQTPSHQVTQMGQEVILRCVPISNHLYFYWYRQILGQKVEFLVSFYNNEISEKSEIFDDQFSVERPDGSNFTLKIRSTKLEDSAMYFCARSIQNSPLHFGNGTRLTVT.

The chain links TRBV2 to TRBJ1-4, with D hard to call. V lost 6 bases and J 0 bases, leaving 8 bases between the germline ends. This CDR3 contains 14 residues. Germline V gives CDR1 SNHLY, CDR2 FYNNEI. The CDR3 protein is CASRALATNEKLFF. The CDR3 DNA reads TGTGCCAGCAGAGCCCTAGCAACTAATGAAAAACTGTTTTTT.

This chain connects TRBV5-4 to TRBJ2-7; 10 positions match TRBD2. After removal of 0 bases from V and 6 bases from J, the junction contained 6 bases not matched to a gene. The V gene's germline CDR1 is SGHNT and CDR2 YYREEE (reference sequence). The CDR3 extends over 15 amino acids. In nucleotides, the CDR3 is TGTGCCAGCAGCTTGGAGCTAGCGGGAGTTTCCGAGCAGTACTTC. This sequence encodes CASSLELAGVSEQYF. Variable domain in full (rest from reference TRBV5-4 and TRBJ2-7): ETGVTQSPTHLIKTRGQQVTLRCSSQSGHNTVSWYQQALGQGPQFIFQYYREEENGRGNFPPRFSGLQFPNYSSELNVNALELDDSALYLCASSLELAGVSEQYFGPGTRLTVT.

The CDR3 here is CASSLEVGPVQETQYF. The DNA of the CDR3 is TGTGCCAGCAGCTTAGAGGTGGGACCAGTTCAAGAGACCCAGTACTTC. The rearrangement links TRBV7-6 to TRBJ2-5; D tentatively fits TRBD1 or TRBD2 (5 bases each). Germline V gives CDR1 SGHVS, CDR2 FNYEAQ. Trimming removed 1 base at V and 2 bases at J, with 14 bases between. This CDR3 spans 16 amino acids.

With respect to this clone: Other DNA sequences in the same sample also yield this CDR3. The chain links TRBV18 to TRBJ2-7; maybe TRBD2 (5 bases). In germline, CDR1 is KGHSH, CDR2 LQKENI. The CDR3 contains 13 residues. With 3 bases removed from V and 1 base from J, the gap between germline ends came to 7 bases. The CDR3 is CASSPPGSYEQYF. The CDR3 DNA reads TGTGCCAGCTCACCTCCGGGATCCTACGAGCAGTACTTC.

The rearrangement links TRBV19 to TRBJ2-7; TRBD1 matches 11 bases. There are 14 residues in the CDR3. With V trimmed by 5 bases and J by 6 bases, 6 bases remained unmatched. The germline V gene has CDR1 LNHDA and CDR2 SQIVND (reference sequence). The CDR3 spells CASSPPDRGPEQYF. In DNA form, the CDR3 reads TGTGCCAGTAGTCCACCGGACAGGGGGCCCGAGCAGTACTTC.

About this clone itself: This sample includes further DNA sequences coding for the same CDR3. The genes are TRBV7-9 and TRBJ2-3; 11 bases agree with TRBD1. The CDR3 length is 15 residues. V shed 2 bases, J shed 5 bases, and the junction held 3 bases outside the gene matches. Germline CDR1 is SEHNR and CDR2 is FQNEAQ (reference sequence). CDR3 coding DNA: TGTGCCAGCAGCTTATGGACAGGGGGCGGAGATACGCAGTATTTT. Encoded protein: CASSLWTGGGDTQYF.

V gene TRBV29-1 combines with J gene TRBJ2-6; no clear D. Germline CDR1 and CDR2: SQVTM and ANQGSEA. Trimming cost V 4 bases and J 1 base, with 2 bases left between them. The CDR3 runs 12 residues. This CDR3 is CSVGSGANVLTF. CDR3 DNA sequence: TGCAGCGTTGGTTCTGGGGCCAACGTCCTGACTTTC.

The gene calls are TRBV2 and TRBJ2-1; 7 nucleotides align to TRBD1. This CDR3 comprises 12 residues. V gave up 6 bases and J gave up 7 bases; unmatched junction bases: 3. Per germline, CDR1 SNHLY and CDR2 FYNNEI. CDR3 sequence: CASSRQGNEQFF. CDR3 bases: TGTGCCAGCAGCCGACAGGGTAATGAGCAGTTCTTC.

This chain uses TRBV5-1 with TRBJ2-7; 7 bases are shared with TRBD1. Looked up from germline, CDR1 is SGHRS and CDR2 is YFSETQ. This CDR3 has 14 residues. The V gene end was trimmed by 4 bases and the J gene end by 0 bases; junction bases not matched to a gene: 4. CDR3 nucleotide sequence: TGCGCCAGCAGCAGGGACAGAAACTCCTACGAGCAGTACTTC. This sequence encodes CASSRDRNSYEQYF.

This clone showed up just once. Other DNA sequences in the same sample also yield this CDR3. The chain is built from TRBV19 and TRBJ2-1, with 12 positions matching TRBD2. This CDR3 has 17 amino acids. Germline assignment: CDR1 LNHDA and CDR2 SQIVND (reference sequence). The J segment lost 9 bases and the V segment lost 6 bases, leaving 15 bases of the junction unmatched. For the CDR3, the DNA is TGTGCCAGTAGCCCCAGGCGACTAGCGGGAGTTTTAGTTGAGCAGTTCTTC. Protein: CASSPRRLAGVLVEQFF. The full variable domain, rest sourced from reference TRBV19 and TRBJ2-1, is DGGITQSPKYLFRKEGQNVTLSCEQNLNHDAMYWYRQDPGQGLRLIYYSQIVNDFQKGDIAEGYSVSREKKESFPLTVTSAQKNPTAFYLCASSPRRLAGVLVEQFFGPGTRLTVL.